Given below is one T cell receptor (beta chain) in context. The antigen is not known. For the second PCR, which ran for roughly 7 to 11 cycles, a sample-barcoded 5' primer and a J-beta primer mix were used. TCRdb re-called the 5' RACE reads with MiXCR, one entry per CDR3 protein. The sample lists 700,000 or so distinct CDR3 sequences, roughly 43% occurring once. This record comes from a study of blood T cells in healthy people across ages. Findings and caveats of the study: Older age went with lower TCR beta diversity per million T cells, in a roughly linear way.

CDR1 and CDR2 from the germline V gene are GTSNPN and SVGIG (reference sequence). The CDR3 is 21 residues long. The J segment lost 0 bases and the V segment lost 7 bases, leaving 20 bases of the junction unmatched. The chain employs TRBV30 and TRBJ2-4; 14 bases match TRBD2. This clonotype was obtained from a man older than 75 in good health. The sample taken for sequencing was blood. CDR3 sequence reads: CALPWGVTSGRVNLAKNIQYF. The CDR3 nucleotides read TGTGCCTTACCTTGGGGGGTGACTAGCGGGAGGGTCAACCTAGCCAAAAACATTCAGTACTTC.